This TCR beta chain was found in a study of CD8 T cells in Susac syndrome. CD8+ and CD4+ T cells circulating in blood were sequenced for TCR beta. Age- and sex-matched healthy donors served as the control group. Negative isolation yielded the CD8+ and CD4+ T cells, while FACS enriched the TEMRA cells. The RNA input was 0.5 to 1 ug, and it was reverse transcribed with random hexamers. The CDR3 of TCR beta was amplified by immunoSEQ multiplex PCR across 54 Vbeta and 13 Jbeta. TCRdb re-called the immunoSEQ multiplex PCR reads with MiXCR, one entry per CDR3 protein. The table has 100,000 to 150,000 distinct CDR3 sequences, less than 95% seen once. CDR1 and CDR2 from the germline V gene are SGDLS and YYNGEE. The CDR3 is 15 residues long. V gave up 4 bases and J gave up 1 base, with 12 bases separating them.

This TCR came from a human donor in good health. The source material was CD4+ T cells from PBMCs. V and J are TRBV9 and TRBJ1-3, with D possibly TRBD1 on 6 matching bases. The CDR3 region has the DNA TGTGCCAGCAGCCCGGGGGACAAATCTGGAAACACCATATATTTT. This codes for CASSPGDKSGNTIYF.